Below, 24 T cell receptor beta chains from the same sample are listed, as sequenced in a study of neurological immune-mediated disorders (dated by TCRdb to the late 2010s). Library method: 5' RACE. TCRdb shows the sequencer as Illumina HiSeq 2500. In-frame beta chains were kept once TCRdb had trimmed the public reads at Q25 with fastp and called clones with MiXCR. Merged by CDR3 protein, the rows form single entries marked with the most common genes and DNA. The sample profile shows 50,000 or so distinct CDR3 sequences; about a tenth of them were found once. The ten largest account for 21% of the sample. What was sequenced was PBMCs. All receptors come from a woman aged 40 to 50 with HTLV-1-associated myelopathy (HAM/TSP).

The table lists this clonotype with many counts. This chain joins TRBV7-2 and TRBJ2-1; 14 nucleotides line up with TRBD2. V trimming: 5 bases; J trimming: 7 bases; junction bases outside the gene matches: 4. The germline V gene has CDR1 SGHTA and CDR2 FQGNSA. The CDR3 spans 15 residues. The CDR3 loop is CASSPGTSGGNEQFF. CDR3 DNA sequence: TGTGCCAGCAGCCCCGGGACTAGCGGGGGTAATGAGCAGTTCTTC.

This clonotype was counted many times. The CDR3 region is CASSTPGTSGGNEQFF. For the CDR3, the DNA is TGTGCCAGCAGCACACCCGGGACTAGCGGGGGTAATGAGCAGTTCTTC. V and J are TRBV11-2 and TRBJ2-1, with 14 bases fitting TRBD2. J was trimmed by 7 bases and V by 5 bases; bases with no gene match: 7. CDR1 and CDR2 (germline): SGHAT, FQNNGV. The CDR3 runs to 16 residues.

Of note for this clonotype: A much bigger clone sits one base away, suggesting this may be a read error. The chain uses TRBV12-3 or TRBV12-4 and TRBJ1-1; perhaps TRBD1 as D (5 bases). This CDR3 has 12 amino acids. Trimming shortened V by 6 bases and J by 4 bases, and 9 bases separated the two germline ends. In nucleotides, the CDR3 is TGTGCCAGCAGGGAGGGGAGCACTGAAGCTTTCTTT. Protein sequence: CASREGSTEAFF.

This clonotype showed up many times. The rearrangement joins TRBV5-1 to TRBJ2-1; D unclear. The length of the CDR3 is 14 residues. Between the trimmed V and J ends, which lost 0 bases and 7 bases, there was a span of 11 bases. From germline, CDR1 is SGHRS and CDR2 YFSETQ. The CDR3 sequence is CASSLDANGNEQFF. The CDR3 bases are TGCGCCAGCAGCTTGGACGCCAACGGTAATGAGCAGTTCTTC.

This clonotype has ten or more counts. The chain combines TRBV18 with TRBJ2-7, with a possible D match to TRBD1 (6 bases). CDR1 KGHSH and CDR2 LQKENI come from the germline V gene. The V gene lost 3 bases and the J gene lost 3 bases, with 18 bases spanning the gap. The CDR3 covers 16 residues. This CDR3 is CASSPSTPGHLYEQYF. Written as DNA, the CDR3 is TGTGCCAGCTCACCGTCCACTCCGGGACACCTCTACGAGCAGTACTTC. The full variable domain, its missing parts supplied by reference TRBV18 and TRBJ2-7, is NAGVMQNPRHLVRRRGQEARLRCSPMKGHSHVYWYRQLPEEGLKFMVYLQKENIIDESGMPKERFSAEFPKEGPSILRIQQVVRGDSAAYFCASSPSTPGHLYEQYFGPGTRLTVT.

This clonotype occurred many times. This chain joins TRBV2 and TRBJ1-1; TRBD1 matches at 8 bases. This CDR3 is built from 14 residues. V lost 2 bases to trimming and J lost 6 bases; unmatched junction nucleotides: 5. Germline CDR1 SNHLY, CDR2 FYNNEI. This CDR3 is CASSENRGSSEAFF. CDR3 DNA sequence: TGTGCCAGCAGTGAAAACAGGGGGTCCTCTGAAGCTTTCTTT.

This clonotype was counted ten times or more. The chain carries TRBV5-1 and TRBJ1-1, with 7 bases that match TRBD1. Germline V gene sequence: CDR1 SGHRS, CDR2 YFSETQ. V was clipped by 2 bases and J by 0 bases; unmatched bases: 1. CDR3 length: 14 amino acids. The chain's CDR3 is CASSLGTVNTEAFF. For the CDR3, the DNA is TGCGCCAGCAGCTTAGGGACAGTGAACACTGAAGCTTTCTTT.

This clonotype was found a few times. J is TRBJ1-2 and V is TRBV6-2 or TRBV6-3; D might be TRBD1 (6 bases). The germline V and J ends were trimmed by 8 bases and 5 bases, with 18 bases remaining between them. CDR3 length: 14 amino acids. Germline-derived CDR1 and CDR2 are MNHEY and SVGEGT. As DNA, the CDR3 is TGTGCCAGCGCGACAGGCCCTGCCGCATATGGCTACACCTTC. This translates into CASATGPAAYGYTF.

This clonotype was observed many times. This rearrangement joins TRBV4-1 to TRBJ2-7; D might be TRBD1 (6 bases). The CDR3 totals 14 residues. In germline, CDR1 is MGHRA, CDR2 YSYEKL. Trimming took 6 bases from V and 5 from J, leaving 17 bases between them. The CDR3 coding sequence is TGCGCCAGCAGTAAAGGGTTTTCAGGGGACGAGCAGTACTTC. Its protein is CASSKGFSGDEQYF.

In this sample, this clonotype turned up a few times. This rearrangement joins TRBV6-2 or TRBV6-3 to TRBJ2-2; TRBD1 is a possible D gene (6 bases). This CDR3 has 16 residues. Germline V gene data show CDR1 as MNHEY and CDR2 as SVGEGT. Trimming removed 8 bases from V and 0 bases from J, with 16 bases in between. Here the CDR3 DNA reads TGTGCCAGCGTCAAGTCCTGGGACACGAACACCGGGGAGCTGTTTTTT. It translates to CASVKSWDTNTGELFF.

This chain connects TRBV3-1 to TRBJ1-1; perhaps TRBD1 as D (6 bases). The CDR3 is made up of 13 amino acids. Germline-derived CDR1 and CDR2 are LGHDT and YNNKEL (reference sequence). Trimming removed 5 bases from V and 11 bases from J, with 18 bases in between. The CDR3 protein is CASSGRHGTMAFF. DNA for the CDR3: TGTGCCAGCAGCGGCCGACACGGGACAATGGCTTTCTTT.

This clonotype appeared many times. The V call is TRBV10-3, the J call TRBJ2-3, with TRBD2 matching 10 bases. This CDR3 region has 15 residues. Germline trimming cut 10 bases from V and 4 bases from J; bases unmatched to any gene: 11. From germline, CDR1 is ENHRY and CDR2 SYGVKD. For the CDR3, the DNA is TGTGCCAGCGAATTGGGGCTAGCGGGGGCAGATACGCAGTATTTT. Encoded protein: CASELGLAGADTQYF.

This clonotype has ten or more counts. J is TRBJ2-1 and V is TRBV5-1; possibly TRBD1 for D (5 bases). Trimming shortened V by 4 bases and J by 0 bases, and 14 bases separated the two germline ends. Germline values: CDR1 SGHRS, CDR2 YFSETQ. This CDR3 has 16 amino acids. The chain's CDR3 is CASSITTASSYNEQFF. CDR3 in DNA: TGCGCCAGCAGCATAACGACAGCCAGCTCCTACAATGAGCAGTTCTTC.

The table lists this clonotype with many counts. V and J are TRBV4-1 and TRBJ2-1; 8 nucleotides line up with TRBD1. In germline, CDR1 is MGHRA, CDR2 YSYEKL. The CDR3 is made up of 16 amino acids. With 0 bases clipped from V and 8 bases from J, the junction kept 9 bases outside the gene matches. The CDR3 bases are TGCGCCAGCAGCCAAGACACGCAGGGGGCGGCAGATGAGCAGTTCTTC. The encoded protein is CASSQDTQGAADEQFF.

This clonotype appeared many times. The chain joins TRBV12-5 to TRBJ2-3, with TRBD1 matching 9 bases. V was clipped by 6 bases and J by 7 bases; unmatched bases: 8. The CDR3 is 14 residues long. CDR1 LGHNT and CDR2 FRNRAP come from the germline V gene. CDR3 protein: CASGHRGLGYTQYF. CDR3 in DNA: TGTGCTAGTGGGCACAGGGGGCTCGGGTATACGCAGTATTTT.

This clonotype was observed at least ten times. The chain carries TRBV4-1 and TRBJ1-5; D gene uncertain. The V end lost 0 bases, the J end lost 6 bases, and 9 bases lay between the germline ends. Germline V gene sequence: CDR1 MGHRA, CDR2 YSYEKL. This CDR3 contains 14 residues. CDR3 nucleotide sequence: TGCGCCAGCAGCCAAGAAGCTGGTGCTCAGCCCCAGCATTTT. As protein: CASSQEAGAQPQHF.

This clonotype was found many times. This sequence joins TRBV10-2 and TRBJ2-7; D unclear. The CDR3 consists of 12 residues. V gave up 8 bases and J gave up 3 bases, with 11 bases separating them. Germline CDR1 WSHSY, CDR2 SAAADI. The CDR3: CASSFEDYEQYF. The CDR3, as DNA: TGCGCCAGCTCTTTCGAGGACTACGAGCAGTACTTC.

Ten or more counts support this clonotype. The CDR3 DNA reads as TGTGCCAGCAGTCTCGAGGGAGCGGGGACTCCCTACAATGAGCAGTTCTTC. Translating gives CASSLEGAGTPYNEQFF. The genes are TRBV6-2 or TRBV6-3 and TRBJ2-1, with 7 bases lining up with TRBD2. This CDR3 region has 17 residues. The junction had 12 bases not matched to a gene; V was cut back by 5 bases and J by 2 bases. Germline CDR1 MNHEY, CDR2 SVGEGT.

This clonotype showed up many times. The chain has TRBV28 and TRBJ2-7; no clear D gene. The CDR3 has 13 residues. The V gene's germline CDR1 is MDHEN and CDR2 SYDVKM. With 3 bases removed from V and 2 bases from J, the gap between germline ends came to 8 bases. The CDR3 region is CASSFDTPYEQYF. CDR3 nucleotide sequence: TGTGCCAGCAGTTTCGATACTCCCTACGAGCAGTACTTC.

Ten or more counts support this clonotype. This sequence joins TRBV5-1 and TRBJ2-5, with unresolved D. V shed 0 bases and J shed 2 bases, with 8 bases lying between them. CDR3 size: 14 residues. Germline CDR1 is SGHRS and CDR2 is YFSETQ. The CDR3 loop reads CASSLAQKQETQYF. CDR3 coding DNA: TGCGCCAGCAGCTTGGCGCAGAAACAAGAGACCCAGTACTTC.

The rearrangement uses TRBV12-3 or TRBV12-4 and TRBJ2-7, with D maybe TRBD2 (6 bases). The V and J ends lost 10 bases and 2 bases respectively, with 15 bases between them. CDR3 length: 13 amino acids. The chain's CDR3 is CATWAGSPYEQYF. CDR3 sequence (DNA): TGTGCCACTTGGGCGGGGTCTCCCTACGAGCAGTACTTC.

This clonotype was recorded at least ten times. This chain connects TRBV9 to TRBJ2-1; TRBD1 matches 7 bases. Germline V lookup: CDR1 SGDLS, CDR2 YYNGEE. This CDR3 is built from 14 residues. V shed 3 bases and J 4 bases; nucleotides not matched to a gene: 4. CDR3 DNA sequence: TGTGCCAGCAGCGCATCGACAGGGTACAATGAGCAGTTCTTC. Encoded protein: CASSASTGYNEQFF.

The sample holds many counts of this clonotype. J is TRBJ2-6 and V is TRBV9, with D perhaps matching TRBD1 (5 bases). This CDR3 contains 16 residues. Germline V gene sequence: CDR1 SGDLS, CDR2 YYNGEE. Trimming stripped 2 bases from V and 3 bases from J, with 12 bases between. DNA of the CDR3: TGTGCCAGCAGCGTTCGGGTAGGGGTTGGGGCCAACGTCCTGACTTTC. It encodes CASSVRVGVGANVLTF.

The sample holds many counts of this clonotype. The V gene is TRBV7-8, the J gene TRBJ2-2; D is ambiguous. The CDR3 is 16 amino acids. Germline V gene lookup returns CDR1 SGHVS and CDR2 FQNEAQ. Trimming left V 6 bases short and J 6 bases short, with 20 bases between. The CDR3 here is CASSSPGSLKAGELFF. The CDR3 DNA follows: TGTGCCAGCAGTTCCCCTGGATCCCTTAAAGCCGGGGAGCTGTTTTTT. The full variable domain, in which reference TRBV7-8 and TRBJ2-2 provide the parts outside the CDR3, is GAGVSQSPRYKVAKRGQDVALRCDPISGHVSLFWYQQALGQGPEFLTYFQNEAQLDKSGLPSDRFFAERPEGSVSTLKIQRTQQEDSAVYLCASSSPGSLKAGELFFGEGSRLTVL.